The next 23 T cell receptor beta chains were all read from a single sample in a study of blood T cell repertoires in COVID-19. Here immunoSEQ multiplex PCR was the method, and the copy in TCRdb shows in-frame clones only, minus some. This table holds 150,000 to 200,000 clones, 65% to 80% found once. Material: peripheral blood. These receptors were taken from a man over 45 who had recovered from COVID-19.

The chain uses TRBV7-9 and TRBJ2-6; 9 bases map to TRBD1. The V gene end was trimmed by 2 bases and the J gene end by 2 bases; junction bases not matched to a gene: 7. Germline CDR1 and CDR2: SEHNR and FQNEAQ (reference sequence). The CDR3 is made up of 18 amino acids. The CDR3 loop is CASSLLRDRVTGANVLTF. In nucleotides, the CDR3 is TGTGCCAGCAGCTTACTTAGGGACAGGGTAACTGGGGCCAACGTCCTGACTTTC. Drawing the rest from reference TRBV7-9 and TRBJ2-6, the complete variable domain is DTGVSQNPRHKITKRGQNVTFRCDPISEHNRLYWYRQTLGQGPEFLTYFQNEAQLEKSRLLSDRFSAERPKGSFSTLEIQRTEQGDSAMYLCASSLLRDRVTGANVLTFGAGSRLTVL.

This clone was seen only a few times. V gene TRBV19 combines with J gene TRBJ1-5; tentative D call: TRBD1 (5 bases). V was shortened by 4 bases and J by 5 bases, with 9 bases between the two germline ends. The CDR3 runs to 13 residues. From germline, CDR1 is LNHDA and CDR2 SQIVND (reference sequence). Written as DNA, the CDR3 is TGTGCCAGTAGTAGTCAGGGCCATCAGCCCCAGCATTTT. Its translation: CASSSQGHQPQHF.

The CDR3: CASSHRDRGLHEQYF. CDR3 nucleotides: TGTGCCAGCAGCCACCGGGACAGGGGGCTCCACGAGCAGTACTTC. The chain carries TRBV6-5 and TRBJ2-7, with 12 bases that match TRBD1. V was clipped by 6 bases and J by 5 bases; unmatched bases: 8. The CDR3 is 15 residues long. The germline V gene has CDR1 MNHEY and CDR2 SVGAGI.

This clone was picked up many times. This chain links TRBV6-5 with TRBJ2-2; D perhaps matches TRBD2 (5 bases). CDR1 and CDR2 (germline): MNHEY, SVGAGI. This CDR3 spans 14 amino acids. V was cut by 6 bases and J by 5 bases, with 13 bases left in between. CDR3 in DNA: TGTGCCAGCAGGCGGGTAGCGCGGACCGGGGAGCTGTTTTTT. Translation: CASRRVARTGELFF.

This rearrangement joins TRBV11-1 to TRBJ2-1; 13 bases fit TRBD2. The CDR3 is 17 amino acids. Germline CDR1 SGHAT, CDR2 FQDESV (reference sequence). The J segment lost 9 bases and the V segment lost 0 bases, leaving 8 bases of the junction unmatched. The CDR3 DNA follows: TGTGCCAGCAGCTTAGCGCTTGGACTAGCGGGAGAGGGTGAGCAGTTCTTC. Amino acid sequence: CASSLALGLAGEGEQFF.

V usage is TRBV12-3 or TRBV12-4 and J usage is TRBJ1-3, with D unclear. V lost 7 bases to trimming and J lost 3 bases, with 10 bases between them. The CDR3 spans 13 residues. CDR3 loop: CASNLGGGNTIYF. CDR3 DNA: TGTGCCAGCAACCTAGGTGGTGGAAACACCATATATTTT.

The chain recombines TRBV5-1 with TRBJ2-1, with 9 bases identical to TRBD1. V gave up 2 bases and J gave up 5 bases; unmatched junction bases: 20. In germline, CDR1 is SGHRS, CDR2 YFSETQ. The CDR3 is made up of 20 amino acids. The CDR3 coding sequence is TGCGCCAGCAGCTTCCGGGACAGGGAGTTCAACATGGTATTGAACAATGAGCAGTTCTTC. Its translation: CASSFRDREFNMVLNNEQFF.

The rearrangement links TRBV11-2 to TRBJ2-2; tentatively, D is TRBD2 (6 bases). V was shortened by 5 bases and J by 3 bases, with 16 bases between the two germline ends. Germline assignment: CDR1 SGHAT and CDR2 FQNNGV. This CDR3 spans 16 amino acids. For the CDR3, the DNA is TGTGCCAGCAGCCGGAACCCGGGACTTCACACCGGGGAGCTGTTTTTT. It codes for CASSRNPGLHTGELFF.

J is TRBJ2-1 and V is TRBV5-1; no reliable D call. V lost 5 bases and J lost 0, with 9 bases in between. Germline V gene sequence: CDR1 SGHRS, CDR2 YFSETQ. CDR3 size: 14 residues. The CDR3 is CASRSGGSYNEQFF. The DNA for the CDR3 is TGCGCCAGCAGGTCCGGCGGCTCCTACAATGAGCAGTTCTTC.

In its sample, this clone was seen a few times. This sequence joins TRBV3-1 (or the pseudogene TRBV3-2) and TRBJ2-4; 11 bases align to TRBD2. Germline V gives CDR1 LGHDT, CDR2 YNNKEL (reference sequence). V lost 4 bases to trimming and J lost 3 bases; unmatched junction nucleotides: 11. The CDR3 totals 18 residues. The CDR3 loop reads CASSPRRSGRAGKNIQYF. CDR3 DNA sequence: TGTGCCAGCAGCCCTCGGCGTAGCGGGAGGGCGGGCAAAAACATTCAGTACTTC.

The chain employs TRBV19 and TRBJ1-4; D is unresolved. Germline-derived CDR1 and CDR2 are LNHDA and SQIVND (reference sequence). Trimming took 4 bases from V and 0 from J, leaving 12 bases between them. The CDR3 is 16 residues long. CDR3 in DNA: TGTGCCAGTAGTAGAAAGAGTTATGCAACTAATGAAAAACTGTTTTTT. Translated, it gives CASSRKSYATNEKLFF.

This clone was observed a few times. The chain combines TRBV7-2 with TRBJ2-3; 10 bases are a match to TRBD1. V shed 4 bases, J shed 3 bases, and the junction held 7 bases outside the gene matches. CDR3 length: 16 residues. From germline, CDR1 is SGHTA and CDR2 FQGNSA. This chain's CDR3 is CASSSGQGFSTDTQYF. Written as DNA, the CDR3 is TGTGCCAGCAGCTCGGGACAGGGGTTCTCGACAGATACGCAGTATTTT. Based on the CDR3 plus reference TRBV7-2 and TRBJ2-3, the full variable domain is GAGVSQSPSNKVTEKGKDVELRCDPISGHTALYWYRQSLGQGLEFLIYFQGNSAPDKSGLPSDRFSAERTGGSVSTLTIQRTQQEDSAVYLCASSSGQGFSTDTQYFGPGTRLTVL.

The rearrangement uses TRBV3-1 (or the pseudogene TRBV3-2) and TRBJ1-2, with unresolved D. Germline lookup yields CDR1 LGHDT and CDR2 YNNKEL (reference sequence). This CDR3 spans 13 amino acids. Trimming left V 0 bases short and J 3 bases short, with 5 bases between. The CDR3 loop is CASSQDGYYGYTF. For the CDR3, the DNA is TGTGCCAGCAGCCAAGATGGCTACTATGGCTACACCTTC.

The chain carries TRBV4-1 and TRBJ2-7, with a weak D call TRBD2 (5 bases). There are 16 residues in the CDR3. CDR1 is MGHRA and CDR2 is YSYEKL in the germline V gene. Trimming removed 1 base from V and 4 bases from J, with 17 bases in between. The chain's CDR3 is CASSQVTGRGGYEQYF. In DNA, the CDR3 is TGCGCCAGCAGCCAAGTAACTGGACGGGGTGGGTACGAGCAGTACTTC.

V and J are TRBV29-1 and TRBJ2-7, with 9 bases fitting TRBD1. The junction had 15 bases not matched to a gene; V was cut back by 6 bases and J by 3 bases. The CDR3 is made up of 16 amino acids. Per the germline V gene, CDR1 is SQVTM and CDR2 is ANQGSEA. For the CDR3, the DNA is TGCAGCGTGAATAGGGGGGGGACAGGGACTAACTACGAGCAGTACTTC. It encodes CSVNRGGTGTNYEQYF.

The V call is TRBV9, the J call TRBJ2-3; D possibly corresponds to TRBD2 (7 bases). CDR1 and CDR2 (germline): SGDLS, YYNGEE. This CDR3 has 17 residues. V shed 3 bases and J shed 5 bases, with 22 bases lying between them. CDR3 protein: CASSAAGGARRGDTQYF. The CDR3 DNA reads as TGTGCCAGCAGCGCAGCTGGGGGGGCCCGCCGGGGAGATACGCAGTATTTT.

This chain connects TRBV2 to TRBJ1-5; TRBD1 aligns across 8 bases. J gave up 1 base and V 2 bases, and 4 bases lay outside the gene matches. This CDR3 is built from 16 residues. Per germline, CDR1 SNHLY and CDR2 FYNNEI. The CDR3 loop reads CASSEQGAVSNQPQHF. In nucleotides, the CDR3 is TGTGCCAGCAGTGAACAGGGGGCGGTAAGCAATCAGCCCCAGCATTTT.

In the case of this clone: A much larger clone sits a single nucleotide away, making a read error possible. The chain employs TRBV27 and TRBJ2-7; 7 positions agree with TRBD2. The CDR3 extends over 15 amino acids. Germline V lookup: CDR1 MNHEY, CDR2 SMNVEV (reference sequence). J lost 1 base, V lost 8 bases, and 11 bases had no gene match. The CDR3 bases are TGTGCCAGCCGGAGGCGGGCTAGCGGTTCCTACGAGCAGTACTTC. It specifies CASRRRASGSYEQYF.

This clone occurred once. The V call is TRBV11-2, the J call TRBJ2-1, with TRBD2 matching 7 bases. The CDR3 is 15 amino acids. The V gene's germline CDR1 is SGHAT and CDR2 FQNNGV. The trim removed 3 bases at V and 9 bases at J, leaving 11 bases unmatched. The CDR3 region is CASSFSTSRIGEQFF. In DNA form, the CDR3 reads TGTGCCAGCAGCTTTTCGACTAGCCGTATTGGTGAGCAGTTCTTC. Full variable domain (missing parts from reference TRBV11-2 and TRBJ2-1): EAGVAQSPRYKIIEKRQSVAFWCNPISGHATLYWYQQILGQGPKLLIQFQNNGVVDDSQLPKDRFSAERLKGVDSTLKIQPAKLEDSAVYLCASSFSTSRIGEQFFGPGTRLTVL.

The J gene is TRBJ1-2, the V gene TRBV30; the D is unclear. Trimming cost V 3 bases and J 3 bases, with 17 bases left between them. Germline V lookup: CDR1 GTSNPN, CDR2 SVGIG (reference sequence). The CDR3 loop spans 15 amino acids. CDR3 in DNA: TGTGCCTGGAGGAGCTATACAGACCAGGACTATGGCTACACCTTC. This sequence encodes CAWRSYTDQDYGYTF.

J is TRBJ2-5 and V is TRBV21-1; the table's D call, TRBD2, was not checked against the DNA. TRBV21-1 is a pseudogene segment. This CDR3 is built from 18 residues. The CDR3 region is CASSKACTSGRGWETQYF. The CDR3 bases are TGTGCCAGCAGCAAAGCCTGTACTAGCGGGAGGGGTTGGGAGACCCAGTACTTC.

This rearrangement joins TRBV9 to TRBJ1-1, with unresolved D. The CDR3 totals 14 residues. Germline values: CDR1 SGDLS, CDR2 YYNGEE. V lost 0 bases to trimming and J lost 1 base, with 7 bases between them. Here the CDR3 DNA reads TGTGCCAGCAGCGTAGATCGGGGGAACACTGAAGCTTTCTTT. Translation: CASSVDRGNTEAFF.

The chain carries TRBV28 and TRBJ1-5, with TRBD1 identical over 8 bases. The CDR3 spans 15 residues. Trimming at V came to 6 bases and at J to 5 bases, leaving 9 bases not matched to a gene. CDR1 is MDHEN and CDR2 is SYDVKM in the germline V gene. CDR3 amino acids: CASRGPGQVDQPQHF. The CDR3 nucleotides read TGTGCCAGCAGGGGACCGGGACAGGTAGATCAGCCCCAGCATTTT.